This is a list of T cell receptor beta chains from one sample in a study of blood T cell repertoires in COVID-19. Libraries were prepared by immunoSEQ multiplex PCR; TCRdb keeps only in-frame clonotypes and omits some of them. The sample has about 180,000 clones; 86% are singletons. Material for sequencing was PBMCs or T cells enriched from blood (not recorded which). Every receptor here comes from a woman aged 25 to 39 who had recovered from COVID-19. Each CDR3 is given with its conserved first and last residue. Fields, in order: V gene, J gene, D gene, clone size, CDR3 protein, CDR3 DNA. A D gene is named only where the DNA matches it firmly. A clone size is listed for some rows: how often the clone was seen (once, few, many), or a class if it is expanded.

v_gene: TRBV7-2
j_gene: TRBJ1-1
d_gene: TRBD1
abundance: NA
CDR3aa: CASSLFWQGAFKTEAFF
CDR3nt: TGTGCCAGCAGCTTATTTTGGCAGGGGGCATTTAAAACTGAAGCTTTCTTT

v_gene: TRBV7-2
j_gene: TRBJ2-1
d_gene: TRBD2
abundance: few
CDR3aa: CASSLTALAGSYNEQFF
CDR3nt: TGTGCCAGCAGCTTGACGGCGTTAGCGGGTTCCTACAATGAGCAGTTCTTC

v_gene: TRBV28
j_gene: TRBJ2-3
d_gene: NA
abundance: NA
CDR3aa: CASRPGALDYRTDTQYF
CDR3nt: TGTGCCAGCAGACCTGGGGCCCTGGACTACCGGACAGATACGCAGTATTTT

v_gene: TRBV9
j_gene: TRBJ2-1
d_gene: NA
abundance: NA
CDR3aa: CASSVEGTPSSYNEQFF
CDR3nt: TGTGCCAGCAGCGTAGAAGGGACTCCGAGCTCCTACAATGAGCAGTTCTTC

v_gene: TRBV6-5
j_gene: TRBJ2-1
d_gene: NA
abundance: NA
CDR3aa: CASRTGNREQFF
CDR3nt: TGTGCCAGTCGCACAGGGAACCGGGAGCAGTTCTTC

v_gene: TRBV19
j_gene: TRBJ2-3
d_gene: TRBD2
abundance: NA
CDR3aa: CASSLEGLAKDTQYF
CDR3nt: TGTGCCAGTAGCCTGGAGGGACTAGCGAAAGATACGCAGTATTTT

v_gene: TRBV3-1/TRBV3-2
j_gene: TRBJ1-6
d_gene: NA
abundance: few
CDR3aa: CASSQGARSPLHF
CDR3nt: TGTGCCAGCAGCCAAGGGGCACGATCACCCCTCCACTTT

v_gene: TRBV7-2
j_gene: TRBJ2-1
d_gene: NA
abundance: NA
CDR3aa: CASSLAVAGEQFF
CDR3nt: TGTGCCAGCAGCTTAGCGGTCGCCGGTGAGCAGTTCTTC

v_gene: TRBV7-9
j_gene: TRBJ2-7
d_gene: NA
abundance: NA
CDR3aa: CASSTSWGSYEQYF
CDR3nt: TGTGCCAGCAGCACTAGCTGGGGATCCTACGAGCAGTACTTC

v_gene: TRBV20-1
j_gene: TRBJ2-3
d_gene: NA
abundance: NA
CDR3aa: CSASSLTDTQYF
CDR3nt: TGCAGTGCTAGTTCCCTGACAGATACGCAGTATTTT

v_gene: TRBV6-1
j_gene: TRBJ1-5
d_gene: TRBD1
abundance: NA
CDR3aa: CASSATGVRSGNQPQHF
CDR3nt: TGTGCCAGCAGTGCCACAGGGGTCAGAAGCGGGAATCAGCCCCAGCATTTT

v_gene: TRBV7-9
j_gene: TRBJ1-2
d_gene: TRBD1
abundance: NA
CDR3aa: CASSLSTGGLGIYTF
CDR3nt: TGTGCCAGCAGCTTATCGACAGGGGGTTTGGGCATCTACACCTTC

v_gene: TRBV28
j_gene: TRBJ1-5
d_gene: TRBD1
abundance: NA
CDR3aa: CASSLSGGQPQHF
CDR3nt: TGTGCCAGCAGTTTATCAGGGGGTCAGCCCCAGCATTTT

v_gene: TRBV19
j_gene: TRBJ2-7
d_gene: NA
abundance: NA
CDR3aa: CASSIGVSGFYEQYF
CDR3nt: TGTGCCAGTAGTATAGGGGTTAGCGGATTCTACGAGCAGTACTTC

v_gene: TRBV15
j_gene: TRBJ1-1
d_gene: TRBD1
abundance: NA
CDR3aa: CATSQRTGWENTEAFF
CDR3nt: TGTGCCACCAGCCAGAGGACAGGCTGGGAGAACACTGAAGCTTTCTTT

v_gene: TRBV10-3
j_gene: TRBJ1-2
d_gene: NA
abundance: NA
CDR3aa: CAIRAGVGANYGYTF
CDR3nt: TGTGCCATCAGAGCAGGGGTTGGAGCTAACTATGGCTACACCTTC

v_gene: TRBV2
j_gene: TRBJ1-2
d_gene: NA
abundance: few
CDR3aa: CASRLGGLNYGYTF
CDR3nt: TGTGCCAGCCGTTTGGGGGGGTTGAACTATGGCTACACCTTC

v_gene: TRBV29-1
j_gene: TRBJ1-2
d_gene: TRBD1
abundance: NA
CDR3aa: CSVESPGQGAGYGYTF
CDR3nt: TGCAGCGTTGAGAGTCCCGGACAGGGGGCTGGCTATGGCTACACCTTC

v_gene: TRBV9
j_gene: TRBJ2-7
d_gene: NA
abundance: NA
CDR3aa: CASSPPGQGFYEQYF
CDR3nt: TGTGCCAGCAGCCCCCCGGGTCAGGGTTTCTACGAGCAGTACTTC

v_gene: TRBV14
j_gene: TRBJ2-7
d_gene: NA
abundance: NA
CDR3aa: CASSQPTGFPYEQYF
CDR3nt: TGTGCCAGCAGCCAACCCACAGGGTTCCCCTACGAGCAGTACTTC

v_gene: TRBV2
j_gene: TRBJ1-4
d_gene: TRBD1
abundance: NA
CDR3aa: CASRPNVGQGGEKLFF
CDR3nt: TGTGCCAGCAGACCAAACGTCGGACAGGGTGGGGAAAAACTGTTTTTT

v_gene: TRBV11-2
j_gene: TRBJ2-7
d_gene: TRBD1
abundance: NA
CDR3aa: CASSNRTGSTYEQYF
CDR3nt: TGTGCCAGCAGCAACCGGACAGGGTCGACCTACGAGCAGTACTTC

v_gene: TRBV29-1
j_gene: TRBJ1-2
d_gene: NA
abundance: NA
CDR3aa: CSEQTLLYGYTF
CDR3nt: TGCAGCGAACAGACACTTCTCTATGGCTACACCTTC

v_gene: TRBV2
j_gene: TRBJ1-3
d_gene: TRBD1
abundance: NA
CDR3aa: CASSGDRGLGGNTIYF
CDR3nt: TGTGCCAGCAGCGGGGACAGGGGGCTGGGTGGAAACACCATATATTTT